The source of this TCR delta chain is a study of gamma-delta chains in newborns, infants, children. TCRdb reanalysed the reads with CATT. The sample carries 3,500 to 4,000 delta-chain clones, approximately 4.3% recorded once. Sequences were obtained from blood. This clonotype was obtained from a child who was a newborn, infant or young child, either healthy, febrile or measles-vaccinated (not recorded which).

In DNA, the CDR3 is TGTGCCTGTTTCGTACTGGGGGATTCTAGCTCCTGGGACACCCGACAGATGTTTTTC. Translated, it gives CACFVLGDSSSWDTRQMFF. The chain carries TRDV2 and TRDJ3; 10 bases are shared with TRDD3. The CDR3 loop spans 19 amino acids. Germline loops: CDR1 GEAIGNYY, CDR2 EKD. V lost 6 bases to trimming and J lost 0 bases; unmatched junction nucleotides: 10.